The clone carrying this TCR beta chain turned up a few times. The target antigen is unknown. TCRdb re-called the RT-PCR reads through MiXCR, storing one row per CDR3 protein. The sample lists about 520,000 distinct CDR3 sequences, 25% occurring once. The sample originates from a study of response to subunit inactivated influenza vaccine. The V gene's germline CDR1 is SGHRS and CDR2 YFSETQ. V lost 2 bases and J 1 base, leaving 16 bases between the germline ends. The length of the CDR3 is 16 residues. Study-wide findings and caveats: Each seasonal influenza vaccination, the authors suggested, recruits few new T cells.

The chain is built from TRBV5-1 and TRBJ2-7, with D perhaps assigned TRBD1 or TRBD2 (5 bases each). The TCR was taken from a man in his fifties or sixties who received an inactivated influenza vaccine. This sample comprised CD4+ T cells sorted from PBMCs, obtained roughly 5 days after vaccination. The CDR3: CASSFNGDGGSYEQYF. CDR3 nucleotide sequence: TGCGCCAGCAGCTTCAACGGGGACGGAGGTTCCTACGAGCAGTACTTC.